This T cell receptor beta chain was sequenced for a study of beta chain features in type 1 diabetes. This clone was recorded a few times. Germline values: CDR1 SGHTA, CDR2 FQGNSA. The CDR3 has 15 residues. Between the trimmed V and J ends, which lost 0 bases and 4 bases, there was a span of 11 bases. Sequencing targeted expressed TCRB transcripts, as all isolated RNA had been reverse transcribed. The protocol was immunoSEQ multiplex PCR, while the TCRdb copy is restricted to in-frame clones and leaves out a portion. Seen here are 200,000 to 250,000 clones, about a tenth observed once, and the top ten hold over 1%.

The sample consisted of central memory CD4+ T cells from blood. The rearrangement links TRBV7-2 to TRBJ2-3, with D possibly being TRBD1 (5 bases). The sequence was collected from a man aged 18 to 29 in good health. The CDR3 region is CASSLAQGSADTQYF. The CDR3 DNA reads as TGTGCCAGCAGCTTAGCGCAGGGATCGGCAGATACGCAGTATTTT.